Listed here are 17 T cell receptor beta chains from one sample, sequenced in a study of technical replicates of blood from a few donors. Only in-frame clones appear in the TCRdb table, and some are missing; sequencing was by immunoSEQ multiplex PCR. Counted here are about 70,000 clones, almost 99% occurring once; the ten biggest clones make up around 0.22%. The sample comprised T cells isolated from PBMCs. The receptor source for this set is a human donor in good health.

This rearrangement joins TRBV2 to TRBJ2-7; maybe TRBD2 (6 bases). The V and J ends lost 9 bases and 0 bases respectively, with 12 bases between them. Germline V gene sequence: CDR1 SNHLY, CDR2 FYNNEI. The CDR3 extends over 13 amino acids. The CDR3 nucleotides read TGTGCCAGGGGAGGTCGGAGCTCCTACGAGCAGTACTTC. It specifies CARGGRSSYEQYF.

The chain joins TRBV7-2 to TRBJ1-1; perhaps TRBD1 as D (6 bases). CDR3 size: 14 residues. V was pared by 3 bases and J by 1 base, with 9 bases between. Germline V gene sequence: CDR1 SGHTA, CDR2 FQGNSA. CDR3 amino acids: CASSLKGQNTEAFF. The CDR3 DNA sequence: TGTGCCAGCAGCTTGAAGGGACAGAACACTGAAGCTTTCTTT. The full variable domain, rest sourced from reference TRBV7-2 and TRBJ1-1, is GAGVSQSPSNKVTEKGKDVELRCDPISGHTALYWYRQSLGQGLEFLIYFQGNSAPDKSGLPSDRFSAERTGGSVSTLTIQRTQQEDSAVYLCASSLKGQNTEAFFGQGTRLTVV.

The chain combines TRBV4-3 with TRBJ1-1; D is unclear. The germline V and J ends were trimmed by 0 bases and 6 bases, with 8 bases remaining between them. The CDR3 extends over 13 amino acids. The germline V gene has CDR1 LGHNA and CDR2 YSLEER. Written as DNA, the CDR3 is TGCGCCAGCAGCCAAGATGACTGGGCTGAAGCTTTCTTT. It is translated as CASSQDDWAEAFF.

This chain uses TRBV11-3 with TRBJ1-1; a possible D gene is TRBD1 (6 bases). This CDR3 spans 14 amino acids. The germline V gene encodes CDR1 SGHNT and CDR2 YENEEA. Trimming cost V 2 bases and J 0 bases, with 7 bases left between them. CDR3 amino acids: CASSLQGLNTEAFF. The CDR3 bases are TGTGCCAGCAGCTTACAGGGGCTGAACACTGAAGCTTTCTTT.

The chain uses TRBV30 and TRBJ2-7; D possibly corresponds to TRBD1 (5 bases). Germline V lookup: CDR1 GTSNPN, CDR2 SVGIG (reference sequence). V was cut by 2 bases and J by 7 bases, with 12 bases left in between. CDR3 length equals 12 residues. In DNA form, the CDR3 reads TGTGCCTGGAGTAGGGGCGGATGGGAGCAGTACTTC. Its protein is CAWSRGGWEQYF.

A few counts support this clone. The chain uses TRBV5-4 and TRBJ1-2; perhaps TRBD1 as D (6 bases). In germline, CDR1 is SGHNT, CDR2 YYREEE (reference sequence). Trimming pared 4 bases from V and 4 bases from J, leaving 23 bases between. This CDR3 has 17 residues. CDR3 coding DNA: TGTGCCAGCAGCATTTACGGCTTGGACAGTTCGTTCTATGGCTACACCTTC. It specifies CASSIYGLDSSFYGYTF.

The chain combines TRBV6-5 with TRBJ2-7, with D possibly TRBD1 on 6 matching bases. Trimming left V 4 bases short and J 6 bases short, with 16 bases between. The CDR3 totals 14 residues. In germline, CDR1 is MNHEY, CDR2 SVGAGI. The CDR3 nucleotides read TGTGCCAGCAGTTCACAGGGTATATTCCGCGAGCAGTACTTC. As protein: CASSSQGIFREQYF.

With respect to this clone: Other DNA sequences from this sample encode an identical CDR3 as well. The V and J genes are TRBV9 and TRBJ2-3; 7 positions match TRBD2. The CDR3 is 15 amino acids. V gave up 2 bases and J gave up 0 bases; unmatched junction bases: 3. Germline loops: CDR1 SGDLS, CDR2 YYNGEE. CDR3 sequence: CASSVSGTSTDTQYF. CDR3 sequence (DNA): TGTGCCAGCAGCGTCAGCGGGACTAGCACAGATACGCAGTATTTT.

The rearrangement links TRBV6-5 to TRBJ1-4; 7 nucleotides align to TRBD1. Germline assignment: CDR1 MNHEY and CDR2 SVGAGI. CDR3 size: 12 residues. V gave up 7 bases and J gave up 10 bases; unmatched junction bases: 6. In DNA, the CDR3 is TGTGCCAGCAAGGGGGCCGCTGTAAAACTGTTTTTT. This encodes CASKGAAVKLFF.

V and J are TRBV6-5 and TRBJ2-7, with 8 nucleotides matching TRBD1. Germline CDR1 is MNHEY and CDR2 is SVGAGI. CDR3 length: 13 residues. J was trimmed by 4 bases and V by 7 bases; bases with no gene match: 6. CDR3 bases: TGTGCCAGCAATAGAGGGACAGGTTACGAGCAGTACTTC. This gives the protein CASNRGTGYEQYF.

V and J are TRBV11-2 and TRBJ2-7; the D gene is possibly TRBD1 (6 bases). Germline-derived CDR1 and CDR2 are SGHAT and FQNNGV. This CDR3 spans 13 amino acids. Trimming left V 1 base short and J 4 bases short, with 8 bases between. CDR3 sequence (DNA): TGTGCCAGCAGCTTAGGGACAGCATACGAGCAGTACTTC. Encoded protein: CASSLGTAYEQYF.

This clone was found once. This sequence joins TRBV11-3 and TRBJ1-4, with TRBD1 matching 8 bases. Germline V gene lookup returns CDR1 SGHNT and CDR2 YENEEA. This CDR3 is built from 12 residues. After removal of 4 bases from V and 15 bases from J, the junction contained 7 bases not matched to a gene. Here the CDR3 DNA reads TGTGCCAGCAGCTCCCGGACAGGGTATTTGTTTTTT. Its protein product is CASSSRTGYLFF.

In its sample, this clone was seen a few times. CDR3 bases: TGTGCCAGTAGTCCGCCAGGGCTCACTGAAGCTTTCTTT. Amino acids: CASSPPGLTEAFF. This chain links TRBV19 with TRBJ1-1; D is perhaps TRBD1 (5 bases). Trimming removed 5 bases at V and 4 bases at J, with 11 bases between. Germline CDR1 and CDR2: LNHDA and SQIVND (reference sequence). The CDR3 contains 13 residues. Complete variable domain (other parts from reference TRBV19 and TRBJ1-1): DGGITQSPKYLFRKEGQNVTLSCEQNLNHDAMYWYRQDPGQGLRLIYYSQIVNDFQKGDIAEGYSVSREKKESFPLTVTSAQKNPTAFYLCASSPPGLTEAFFGQGTRLTVV.

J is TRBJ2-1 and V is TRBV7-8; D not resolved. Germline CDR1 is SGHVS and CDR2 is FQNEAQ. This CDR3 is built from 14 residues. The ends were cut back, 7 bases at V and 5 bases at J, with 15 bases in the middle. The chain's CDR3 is CASISDFTDNEQFF. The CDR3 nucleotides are TGTGCCAGCATCTCAGACTTCACCGACAATGAGCAGTTCTTC.

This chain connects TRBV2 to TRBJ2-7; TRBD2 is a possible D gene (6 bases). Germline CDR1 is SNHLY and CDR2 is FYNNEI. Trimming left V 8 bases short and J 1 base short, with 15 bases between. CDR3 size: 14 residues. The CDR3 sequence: CASSQEAGSYEQYF. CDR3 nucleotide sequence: TGTGCCAGCTCCCAAGAGGCGGGATCCTACGAGCAGTACTTC.

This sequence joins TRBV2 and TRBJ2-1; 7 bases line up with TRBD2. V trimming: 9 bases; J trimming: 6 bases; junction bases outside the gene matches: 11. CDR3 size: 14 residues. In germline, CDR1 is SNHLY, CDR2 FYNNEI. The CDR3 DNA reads TGTGCCAGTGTTCCTAGCGGCAGCCCCAATGAGCAGTTCTTC. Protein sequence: CASVPSGSPNEQFF.

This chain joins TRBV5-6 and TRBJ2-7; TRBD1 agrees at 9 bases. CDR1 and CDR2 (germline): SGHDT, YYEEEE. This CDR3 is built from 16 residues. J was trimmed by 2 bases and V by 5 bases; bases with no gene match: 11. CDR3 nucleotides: TGTGCCAGCAGTTCAGCCTCCGGGACAGGGACCTACGAGCAGTACTTC. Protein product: CASSSASGTGTYEQYF.